These 25 T cell receptor beta chains share one sample of origin, sequenced in a study of PD-1 blockade in classical Hodgkin lymphoma. Relapse was seen in all patients after autologous stem cell transplantation, and brentuximab vedotin exposure was variable. Data came from immunoSEQ multiplex PCR; TCRdb stores just in-frame clones and leaves some out. This sample has about 23,000 clones, with over 60% found just once. Sample: peripheral blood mononuclear cells (PBMCs), taken at baseline. Receptor source: a human donor with classical Hodgkin lymphoma.

V is TRBV19 and J is TRBJ2-3; perhaps TRBD2 as D (6 bases). From germline, CDR1 is LNHDA and CDR2 SQIVND (reference sequence). Trimming pared 3 bases from V and 7 bases from J, leaving 8 bases between. This CDR3 is 12 amino acids long. The CDR3 reads CASSMAGNTQYF. The CDR3 DNA sequence: TGTGCCAGTAGTATGGCGGGGAATACGCAGTATTTT.

V gene TRBV5-8 combines with J gene TRBJ2-3, with no clear D. V was shortened by 4 bases and J by 4 bases, with 10 bases between the two germline ends. CDR3 length: 13 residues. CDR1 and CDR2 from the germline V gene are SGHTS and YDEGEE. CDR3 sequence: CASSLLGPDTQYF. Here the CDR3 DNA reads TGTGCCAGCAGCCTTCTAGGGCCAGATACGCAGTATTTT.

This chain connects TRBV5-4 to TRBJ2-1; 10 bases fit TRBD2. The junction had 9 bases not matched to a gene; V was cut back by 0 bases and J by 9 bases. Per germline, CDR1 SGHNT and CDR2 YYREEE (reference sequence). The CDR3 totals 16 residues. The CDR3 nucleotides are TGTGCCAGCAGCTTGGGTCTAGCGGGAGAATTTAGTGAGCAGTTCTTC. Amino acids: CASSLGLAGEFSEQFF.

The chain is built from TRBV27 and TRBJ1-4; 7 bases fit TRBD1. The V and J ends lost 5 bases and 1 base, in that order; junction bases with no gene match: 13. The CDR3 runs 18 residues. Germline-derived CDR1 and CDR2 are MNHEY and SMNVEV (reference sequence). The CDR3: CASSPDRDGIETNEKLFF. The DNA of the CDR3 is TGTGCCAGCAGTCCCGACAGGGATGGGATAGAAACTAATGAAAAACTGTTTTTT. Full variable domain (rest looked up from reference TRBV27 and TRBJ1-4): EAQVTQNPRYLITVTGKKLTVTCSQNMNHEYMSWYRQDPGLGLRQIYYSMNVEVTDKGDVPEGYKVSRKEKRNFPLILESPSPNQTSLYFCASSPDRDGIETNEKLFFGSGTQLSVL.

The chain joins TRBV6-1 to TRBJ2-5; D might be TRBD1 (5 bases). CDR3 length equals 15 residues. Germline CDR1 MNHNS, CDR2 SASEGT. V was pared by 8 bases and J by 1 base, with 17 bases between. The CDR3 spells CASLGWNRPQETQYF. CDR3 in DNA: TGTGCCAGCTTAGGGTGGAACAGGCCCCAAGAGACCCAGTACTTC.

V gene TRBV28 combines with J gene TRBJ1-3; D ambiguous. V was shortened by 8 bases and J by 4 bases, with 0 bases between the two germline ends. The CDR3 is made up of 9 amino acids. Germline V gives CDR1 MDHEN, CDR2 SYDVKM. The CDR3 sequence: CASGNTIYF. DNA of the CDR3: TGTGCCAGCGGAAACACCATATATTTT.

V usage is TRBV6-1 and J usage is TRBJ2-1; 8 bases match TRBD2. This CDR3 contains 13 residues. Germline V gene data show CDR1 as MNHNS and CDR2 as SASEGT. V was clipped by 7 bases and J by 5 bases; unmatched bases: 4. The CDR3 nucleotides read TGTGCCAGCAAGAGCGGGGGAAACAATGAGCAGTTCTTC. It specifies CASKSGGNNEQFF.

The rearrangement links TRBV6-1 to TRBJ1-3, with D unclear. Germline CDR1 is MNHNS and CDR2 is SASEGT. The CDR3 has 14 residues. Trimming stripped 1 base from V and 2 bases from J, with 6 bases between. The CDR3 nucleotides read TGTGCCAGCAGTGAAGGTCCAGCTGGAAACACCATATATTTT. It translates to CASSEGPAGNTIYF.

The genes are TRBV6-5 and TRBJ2-7, with no clear D. V was shortened by 5 bases and J by 0 bases, with 14 bases between the two germline ends. The CDR3 is 15 residues long. The germline V gene encodes CDR1 MNHEY and CDR2 SVGAGI. The CDR3 bases are TGTGCCAGCAGTCGAGACGTAACTCTCTCCTACGAGCAGTACTTC. Amino acids: CASSRDVTLSYEQYF.

The chain employs TRBV5-1 and TRBJ1-2; 7 bases agree with TRBD1. With V trimmed by 4 bases and J by 0 bases, 9 bases remained unmatched. The CDR3 spans 16 residues. Germline V gene data show CDR1 as SGHRS and CDR2 as YFSETQ. CDR3: CASSRSTGTTNYGYTF. DNA of the CDR3: TGCGCCAGCAGCCGTTCGACAGGGACCACTAACTATGGCTACACCTTC.

This clone was found once. A far larger clone is just one base off, so this is likely a read error. The V gene is TRBV9, the J gene TRBJ1-2, with a possible D match to TRBD1 (6 bases). The ends were cut back, 4 bases at V and 2 bases at J, with 9 bases in the middle. The CDR3 spans 13 residues. Germline V gene data show CDR1 as SGDLS and CDR2 as YYNGEE. The CDR3 reads CASSTGLNYGYTF. For the CDR3, the DNA is TGTGCCAGCAGCACAGGGTTGAACTATGGCTACACCTTC.

The genes are TRBV15 and TRBJ1-3; possible D gene TRBD1, 5 bases. This CDR3 region has 13 residues. The V end was cut by 3 bases, the J end by 8 bases, with 11 bases between. CDR1 and CDR2 from the germline V gene are LNHNV and YYDKDF (reference sequence). The DNA for the CDR3 is TGTGCCACCAGCAGTCCGGGGCGAGACACCATATATTTT. Protein: CATSSPGRDTIYF.

The genes are TRBV5-1 and TRBJ2-1, with 9 bases that match TRBD2. This CDR3 is built from 15 residues. Germline CDR1 is SGHRS and CDR2 is YFSETQ. The V and J ends lost 0 bases and 6 bases, in that order; junction bases with no gene match: 4. CDR3 nucleotides: TGCGCCAGCAGCTTGGGCGGGGGGGCCATCAATGAGCAGTTCTTC. Amino acid sequence: CASSLGGGAINEQFF. The full variable domain, its missing parts supplied by reference TRBV5-1 and TRBJ2-1, is KAGVTQTPRYLIKTRGQQVTLSCSPISGHRSVSWYQQTPGQGLQFLFEYFSETQRNKGNFPGRFSGRQFSNSRSEMNVSTLELGDSALYLCASSLGGGAINEQFFGPGTRLTVL.

This sequence joins TRBV6-6 and TRBJ2-7; D might be TRBD2 (7 bases). The V gene's germline CDR1 is MNHNY and CDR2 SVGAGI (reference sequence). V lost 5 bases to trimming and J lost 2 bases, with 10 bases between them. The CDR3 covers 13 residues. The CDR3, as DNA: TGTGCCAGCAGTGAGGGGGGGACCTACGAGCAGTACTTC. Translated, it gives CASSEGGTYEQYF.

The chain has TRBV7-3 and TRBJ2-1, with 9 bases lining up with TRBD2. Germline V lookup: CDR1 SGHTA, CDR2 FQGTGA. This CDR3 is 12 amino acids long. With V trimmed by 4 bases and J by 13 bases, 5 bases remained unmatched. CDR3 sequence (DNA): TGTGCCAGCAGCTCATTAGCGGGAGACCAGTTCTTC. Translated, it gives CASSSLAGDQFF.

The J gene is TRBJ2-1, the V gene TRBV20-1; TRBD2 is a possible D gene (5 bases). V was pared by 1 base and J by 14 bases, with 12 bases between. There are 11 residues in the CDR3. CDR1 and CDR2 from the germline V gene are DFQATT and SNEGSKA (reference sequence). CDR3 in amino acids: CSARGRGVEFF. CDR3 bases: TGCAGTGCTAGAGGTCGGGGAGTGGAGTTCTTC.

The J gene is TRBJ2-1, the V gene TRBV6-6; D is perhaps TRBD1 (6 bases). This CDR3 has 14 residues. Looked up from germline, CDR1 is MNHNY and CDR2 is SVGAGI (reference sequence). V shed 2 bases and J shed 6 bases, with 11 bases lying between them. Written as DNA, the CDR3 is TGTGCCAGCAGTTACGGTACAGGGCTCAATGAGCAGTTCTTC. It codes for CASSYGTGLNEQFF.

In its sample, this clone ranks as medium-sized (0.01 to 0.1%). Other DNA sequences of this sample code for an identical CDR3. The rearrangement joins TRBV5-4 to TRBJ2-4; perhaps TRBD2 as D (6 bases). CDR1 is SGHNT and CDR2 is YYREEE in the germline V gene (reference sequence). The CDR3 sequence is 14 residues long. V was trimmed by 2 bases and J by 3 bases, leaving 9 bases between them. The CDR3 sequence is CASSLLGGKNIQYF. Written as DNA, the CDR3 is TGTGCCAGCAGCTTACTGGGGGGCAAAAACATTCAGTACTTC.

This clone was seen just once. The chain has TRBV28 and TRBJ2-5; unclear D gene. CDR3 length equals 14 residues. Germline values: CDR1 MDHEN, CDR2 SYDVKM. V was cut by 7 bases and J by 5 bases, with 17 bases left in between. The CDR3 DNA reads as TGTGCCAGCACCCCCCCCCACCTCGCGGAGACCCAGTACTTC. Amino acids: CASTPPHLAETQYF.

This rearrangement joins TRBV19 to TRBJ1-1; D possibly corresponds to TRBD1 (5 bases). Germline V gene lookup returns CDR1 LNHDA and CDR2 SQIVND (reference sequence). The CDR3 consists of 13 residues. The V end was cut by 6 bases, the J end by 1 base, with 9 bases between. CDR3 in amino acids: CASSPRGNTEAFF. DNA of the CDR3: TGTGCCAGTAGCCCGAGGGGGAACACTGAAGCTTTCTTT.

This chain links TRBV6-6 with TRBJ2-3; D remains unclear. Germline V CDR1 and CDR2: MNHNY, SVGAGI (reference sequence). CDR3 length: 10 residues. Trimming left V 6 bases short and J 6 bases short, with 4 bases between. The CDR3 sequence is CASSGDTQYF. The CDR3 region has the DNA TGTGCCAGCAGCGGGGATACGCAGTATTTT.

The chain joins TRBV5-1 to TRBJ2-5; 14 bases match TRBD2. J was trimmed by 3 bases and V by 3 bases; bases with no gene match: 1. Germline values: CDR1 SGHRS, CDR2 YFSETQ. The CDR3 contains 15 residues. The CDR3 loop reads CASSSGLAGEETQYF. The CDR3 bases are TGCGCCAGCAGCTCGGGACTAGCGGGGGAAGAGACCCAGTACTTC.

This clone was found a few times. J is TRBJ1-3 and V is TRBV9; maybe TRBD1 (5 bases). Germline assignment: CDR1 SGDLS and CDR2 YYNGEE. Trimming removed 0 bases from V and 2 bases from J, with 12 bases in between. The CDR3 runs 16 residues. The CDR3, as DNA: TGTGCCAGCAGCGTAGATTGGTCAGGGACTGGAAACACCATATATTTT. Translated, it gives CASSVDWSGTGNTIYF.

This clone was seen just once. The chain carries TRBV6-5 and TRBJ1-2; D is ambiguous. The V gene's germline CDR1 is MNHEY and CDR2 SVGAGI. The CDR3 spans 13 residues. V was pared by 2 bases and J by 4 bases, with 8 bases between. The CDR3 nucleotides read TGTGCCAGCAGTTACCCAGGAGTCTATGGCTACACCTTC. Its protein is CASSYPGVYGYTF.

V is TRBV5-8 and J is TRBJ1-3, with 10 bases identical to TRBD1. V shed 0 bases and J 3 bases; nucleotides not matched to a gene: 3. The V gene's germline CDR1 is SGHTS and CDR2 YDEGEE. The CDR3 extends over 16 amino acids. Written as DNA, the CDR3 is TGTGCCAGCAGCTTGGACGGGACAGGGGTTGGAAACACCATATATTTT. Protein product: CASSLDGTGVGNTIYF.